The source of this T cell receptor beta chain is a study of OX40 agonist ivuxolimab in advanced cancers. Sequencing was performed with immunoSEQ multiplex PCR; in TCRdb, only in-frame clones are kept and a portion is missing. The table has about 70,000 clones, approximately 91% seen once. The CDR3 is 15 residues long. Trimming cost V 0 bases and J 3 bases; bases outside gene matches: 2. The V gene's germline CDR1 is MGHRA and CDR2 YSYEKL. Sequences were derived from CD4+ or CD8+ T cells sorted from blood, sampled in a trial of the OX40 agonist ivuxolimab. V usage is TRBV4-1 and J usage is TRBJ2-3; 8 nucleotides agree with TRBD1. This sequence originates from an adult with an advanced solid tumor such as melanoma, head and neck, liver or kidney cancer. For the CDR3, the DNA is TGCGCCAGCAGCCAAGAGGACAGGGCTACAGATACGCAGTATTTT. It encodes CASSQEDRATDTQYF.